These T cell receptor beta chains were read from a single sample in a study of Ad26.COV2.S vaccination and SARS-CoV-2 variants. Assay used: immunoSEQ multiplex PCR; TCRdb lists only in-frame clones, some missing. The data show around 420,000 clones, over 75% seen once. Specimen: peripheral blood, collected in a trial of Ad26.COV2.S vaccine versus placebo. The receptors were sampled from a person between 18 and 65 years old who received the Ad26.COV2.S COVID-19 vaccine or a placebo. The conserved cysteine and the conserved F or W are not part of the CDR3 here. A D gene is named only where the DNA matches it firmly. The listing skips clone size in some rows; elsewhere it reads once, few, many or a size class.

J | size | D | V | CDR3
TRBJ1-5 | . | . | TRBV23-1 | ASSPPSGSQPQH
TRBJ2-7 | . | TRBD1 | TRBV24-1 | ATSEKGQSSYEQY
TRBJ1-6 | . | . | TRBV6-2/TRBV6-3 | ASSYEEHNSPLH
TRBJ2-3 | once | . | TRBV5-1 | ASSFGGRSTDTQY
TRBJ2-1 | . | . | TRBV30 | AWRPGTYNEQF
TRBJ2-3 | once | TRBD2 | TRBV20-1 | SASLADMGPDTQY
TRBJ2-3 | . | . | TRBV3-1/TRBV3-2 | ASSQGLTDTQY
TRBJ1-2 | . | . | TRBV19 | ASSILPAYSGYT
TRBJ1-1 | . | TRBD1 | TRBV5-8 | ASSPGQDTEAF
TRBJ2-2 | . | . | TRBV6-2/TRBV6-3 | ASSLSRGNTGELF
TRBJ1-2 | . | TRBD1 | TRBV7-2 | ASSVTTGGYGYT
TRBJ2-1 | . | . | TRBV7-9 | ASSLKYSEANEQF
TRBJ2-2 | . | TRBD1 | TRBV7-8 | ASSSVTGASTGELF
TRBJ2-7 | . | TRBD1 | TRBV28 | ASSLPGQGSGEQY
TRBJ1-5 | once | . | TRBV6-2/TRBV6-3 | ASSYTWTQPQH
TRBJ2-7 | . | TRBD1 | TRBV7-2 | ASSLGQGKQY
TRBJ2-1 | . | TRBD2 | TRBV9 | ASSVMAGGPVPNEQF
TRBJ1-5 | . | . | TRBV4-3 | ASSHLNQPQH
TRBJ2-7 | . | . | TRBV7-2 | ASSLVGGPRSYDEQY
TRBJ2-7 | . | TRBD1 | TRBV7-9 | ASGTGGGEQY
TRBJ1-5 | . | . | TRBV9 | ASSAEGGRNQPQH
TRBJ1-5 | . | . | TRBV12-3/TRBV12-4 | ASSSGNQPQH
TRBJ2-1 | once | . | TRBV4-1 | ASSRLPDDEQF
TRBJ2-1 | . | . | TRBV6-2/TRBV6-3 | ASSLGRATYNEQF
TRBJ1-2 | few | . | TRBV7-9 | ASSPSQNYGYT
TRBJ2-3 | . | TRBD2 | TRBV4-1 | ASSQVGLAGGRGKVLDTQY
TRBJ2-2 | . | . | TRBV2 | ASSVVRGTGELF
TRBJ2-7 | . | TRBD2 | TRBV7-9 | ASSRGGAYEQY
TRBJ2-7 | . | TRBD1 | TRBV10-3 | AISGQVLYEQY
TRBJ2-3 | . | TRBD2 | TRBV7-2 | ASSLQRGGLPSQY
TRBJ2-5 | . | . | TRBV7-9 | ASSLGPGAQETQY
TRBJ1-6 | . | TRBD1 | TRBV30 | AWSHQQGAGNSPLH
TRBJ1-2 | . | . | TRBV28 | ASSPGGANYGYT
TRBJ2-5 | . | TRBD1 | TRBV6-6 | ASSYRQGVRETQY
TRBJ2-5 | . | . | TRBV25-1 | ASSERDRQETQY
TRBJ1-2 | . | . | TRBV18 | ASSPAGNYGYT
TRBJ2-7 | . | . | TRBV11-2 | ASSQIYEQY
TRBJ1-1 | few | . | TRBV18 | ASSPAGAKNTEAF
TRBJ2-7 | . | . | TRBV3-1/TRBV3-2 | ASSQRNEQY